Sequencing of this TCR beta chain was carried out in a study of OX40 agonist ivuxolimab in advanced cancers. Produced via immunoSEQ multiplex PCR; TCRdb's table is partial and in-frame only. The sample carries tens of thousands of clones, around 83% recorded once. The CDR3 runs 17 residues. Germline CDR1 and CDR2: MNHNS and SASEGT. Trimming stripped 2 bases from V and 5 bases from J, with 21 bases between. The J gene is TRBJ2-5, the V gene TRBV6-1, with D perhaps matching TRBD2 (5 bases). This specimen was CD4+ or CD8+ T cells sorted from blood, taken in a trial of the OX40 agonist ivuxolimab. The sequence was collected from an adult with an advanced solid tumor such as melanoma, head and neck, liver or kidney cancer. The CDR3, as DNA: TGTGCCAGCAGTGAATGGTTCGGACTTCCAACGGCGGAGACCCAGTACTTC. Amino acids: CASSEWFGLPTAETQYF.